These 6 T cell receptor beta chains were all obtained from the same sample, sequenced in a study of tumor-infiltrating lymphocytes in oesophageal squamous cell carcinoma listed by TCRdb under 2016. The library was made by PCR. The data were produced on an Illumina HiSeq 2000. TCRdb reprocessed the public reads (quality trimming at Q25 with fastp, clone calling with MiXCR) and kept in-frame beta chains. Duplicate CDR3 protein sequences are folded into a single record with the most common DNA and genes. Within this sample are more than 15,000 distinct CDR3 sequences, with approximately 40% of them counted one time only. The ten largest clones capture roughly 12% of the sample. Material: normal esophageal tissue next to the tumor. All receptors come from a male donor with esophageal squamous cell carcinoma.

This clonotype appeared a few times. A much larger clone sits a single nucleotide away, making a read error possible. V gene TRBV6-6 combines with J gene TRBJ2-1, with 7 bases identical to TRBD1. CDR1 is MNHNY and CDR2 is SVGAGI in the germline V gene (reference sequence). This CDR3 comprises 15 residues. Trimming cost V 0 bases and J 10 bases; bases outside gene matches: 9. The CDR3 region is CASSYSGGRAYEQFF. The CDR3 region has the DNA TGTGCCAGCAGTTACTCAGGGGGCAGGGCCTACGAGCAGTTCTTC.

The chain is built from TRBV27 and TRBJ1-5; 8 bases align to TRBD1. The last part of the DNA fits TRBJ1-3 better; the J call may be wrong. The germline V gene encodes CDR1 MNHEY and CDR2 SMNVEV (reference sequence). The CDR3 has 14 residues. The CDR3 DNA reads TGTGCCAGCGGACCAGGGGGCGATGGAAACACCATATATTTT. Protein: CASGPGGDGNTIYF.

This clonotype was seen at least ten times. The chain combines TRBV5-1 with TRBJ2-1; maybe TRBD2 (6 bases). Germline V lookup: CDR1 SGHRS, CDR2 YFSETQ. The CDR3 sequence is 15 residues long. Deletions cut 6 bases from V and 0 bases from J, with 13 bases between. The CDR3 sequence is CASNLAESSYNEQFF. In DNA form, the CDR3 reads TGCGCCAGCAACTTAGCGGAAAGCTCCTACAATGAGCAGTTCTTC.

This chain joins TRBV7-8 and TRBJ2-5; 7 bases agree with TRBD2. Per germline, CDR1 SGHVS and CDR2 FQNEAQ. Trimming cost V 3 bases and J 11 bases; bases outside gene matches: 15. The CDR3 spans 15 residues. The CDR3 sequence: CASSLLRDYRHEQYF. CDR3 sequence (DNA): TGTGCCAGCAGCTTGCTCCGGGACTACCGTCATGAGCAGTACTTC.

Turning to this clonotype: This may be a read error: a much more frequent sequence differs by one nucleotide. This chain connects TRBV28 to TRBJ2-3, with D uncertain. The J call could be wrong; TRBJ2-1 is a better fit for the DNA end. The germline CDR1 and CDR2 sequences are MDHEN and SYDVKM. CDR3 size: 12 residues. CDR3 residues: CASSFPTYEQFF. DNA of the CDR3: TGTGCCAGCAGTTTCCCGACCTACGAGCAGTTCTTC.

As concerns this clonotype: Likely a read error: the CDR3 ends without its conserved phenylalanine or tryptophan. No DNA is shown, since the ends of the CDR3 on it are uncertain; the CDR3 is the one TCRdb lists. V gene TRBV27 combines with J gene TRBJ1-2; the table's D call TRBD1 went unverified against the DNA. The germline V gene has CDR1 MNHEY and CDR2 SMNVEV (reference sequence). Both ends counted, the CDR3 spans 18 residues. The CDR3 region is CASKFGAGTGRPLETTPS.